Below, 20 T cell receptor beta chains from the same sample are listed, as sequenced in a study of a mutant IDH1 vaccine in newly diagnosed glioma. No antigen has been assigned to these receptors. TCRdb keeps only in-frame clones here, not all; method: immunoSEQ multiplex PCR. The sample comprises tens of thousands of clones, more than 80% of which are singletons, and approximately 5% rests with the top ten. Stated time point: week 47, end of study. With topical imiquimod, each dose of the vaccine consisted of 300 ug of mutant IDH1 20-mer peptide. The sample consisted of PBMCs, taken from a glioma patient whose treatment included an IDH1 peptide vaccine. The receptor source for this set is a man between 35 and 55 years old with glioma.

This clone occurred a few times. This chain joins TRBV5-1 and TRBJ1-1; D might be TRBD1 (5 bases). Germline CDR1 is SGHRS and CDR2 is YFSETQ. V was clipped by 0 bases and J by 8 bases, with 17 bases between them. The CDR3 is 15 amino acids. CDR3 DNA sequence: TGCGCCAGCAGCTTGGCCGGGGGTTTTGCAGACGAAGCTTTCTTT. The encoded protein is CASSLAGGFADEAFF.

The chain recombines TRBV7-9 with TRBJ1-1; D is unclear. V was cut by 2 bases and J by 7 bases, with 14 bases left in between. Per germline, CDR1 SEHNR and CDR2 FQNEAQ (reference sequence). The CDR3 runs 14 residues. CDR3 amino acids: CASSLKNSVSEAFF. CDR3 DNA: TGTGCCAGCAGCTTAAAGAACAGTGTTAGTGAAGCTTTCTTT.

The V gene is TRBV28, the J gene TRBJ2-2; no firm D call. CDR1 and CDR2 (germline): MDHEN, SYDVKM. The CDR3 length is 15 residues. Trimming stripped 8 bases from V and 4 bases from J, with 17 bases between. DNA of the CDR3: TGTGCCAGCCACACAATTCTGGGGTTCACCGGGGAGCTGTTTTTT. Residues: CASHTILGFTGELFF.

In DNA, the CDR3 is TGTGCCAGCAGCGTACGGACTAGCGGGAGTAATTGGGATACGCAGTATTTT. Translated, it gives CASSVRTSGSNWDTQYF. The chain couples TRBV7-8 to TRBJ2-3; 13 bases agree with TRBD2. The CDR3 extends over 17 amino acids. Germline CDR1 and CDR2: SGHVS and FQNEAQ. The V gene end was trimmed by 5 bases and the J gene end by 6 bases; junction bases not matched to a gene: 11.

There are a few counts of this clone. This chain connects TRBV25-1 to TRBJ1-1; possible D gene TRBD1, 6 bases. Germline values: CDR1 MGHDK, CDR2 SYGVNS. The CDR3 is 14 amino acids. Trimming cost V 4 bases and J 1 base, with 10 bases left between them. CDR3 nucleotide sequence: TGTGCCAGCAGTGGTACAGGGCGGAACACTGAAGCTTTCTTT. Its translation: CASSGTGRNTEAFF.

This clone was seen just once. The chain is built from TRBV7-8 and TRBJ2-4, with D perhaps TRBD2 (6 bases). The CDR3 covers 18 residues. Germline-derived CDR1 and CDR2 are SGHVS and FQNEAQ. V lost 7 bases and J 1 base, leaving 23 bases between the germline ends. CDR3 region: CASTPSRAGSGAKNIQYF. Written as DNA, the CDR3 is TGTGCCAGCACCCCCTCTCGGGCCGGGAGCGGGGCCAAAAACATTCAGTACTTC.

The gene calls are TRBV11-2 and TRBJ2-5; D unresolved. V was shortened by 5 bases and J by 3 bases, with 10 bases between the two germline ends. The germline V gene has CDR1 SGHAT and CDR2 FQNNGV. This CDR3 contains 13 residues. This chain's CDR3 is CASSPPVKETQYF. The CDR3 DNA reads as TGTGCCAGCAGCCCCCCGGTGAAAGAGACCCAGTACTTC.

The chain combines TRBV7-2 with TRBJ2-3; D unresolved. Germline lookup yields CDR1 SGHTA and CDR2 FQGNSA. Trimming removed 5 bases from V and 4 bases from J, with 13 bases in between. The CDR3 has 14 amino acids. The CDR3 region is CASSRLKGPDTQYF. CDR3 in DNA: TGTGCCAGCAGCCGCTTGAAGGGCCCAGATACGCAGTATTTT.

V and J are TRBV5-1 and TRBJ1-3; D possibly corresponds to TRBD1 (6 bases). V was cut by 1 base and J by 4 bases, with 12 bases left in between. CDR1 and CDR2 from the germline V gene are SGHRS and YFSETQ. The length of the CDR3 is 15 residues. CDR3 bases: TGCGCCAGCAGCTTGCGGGGGCCCGCGGGAAACACCATATATTTT. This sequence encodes CASSLRGPAGNTIYF.

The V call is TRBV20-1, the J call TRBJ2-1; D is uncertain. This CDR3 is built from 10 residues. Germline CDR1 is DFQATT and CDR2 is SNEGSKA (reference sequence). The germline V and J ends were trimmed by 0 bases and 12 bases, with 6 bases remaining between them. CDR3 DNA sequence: TGCAGTGCTAGAGAAGGGCGGCAGTTCTTC. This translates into CSAREGRQFF.

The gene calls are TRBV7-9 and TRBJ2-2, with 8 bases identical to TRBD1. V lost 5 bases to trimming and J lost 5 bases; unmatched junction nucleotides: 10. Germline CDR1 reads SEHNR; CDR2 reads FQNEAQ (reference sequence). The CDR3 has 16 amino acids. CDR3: CASSPLDRGGTGELFF. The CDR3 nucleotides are TGTGCCAGCAGCCCTCTCGACAGGGGTGGAACCGGGGAGCTGTTTTTT.

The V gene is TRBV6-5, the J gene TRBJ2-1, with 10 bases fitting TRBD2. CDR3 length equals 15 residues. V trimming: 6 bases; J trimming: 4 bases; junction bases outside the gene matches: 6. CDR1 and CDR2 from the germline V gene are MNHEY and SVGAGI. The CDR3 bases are TGTGCCAGCAGGCTCCTAGCGGGGGTATACAATGAGCAGTTCTTC. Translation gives CASRLLAGVYNEQFF.

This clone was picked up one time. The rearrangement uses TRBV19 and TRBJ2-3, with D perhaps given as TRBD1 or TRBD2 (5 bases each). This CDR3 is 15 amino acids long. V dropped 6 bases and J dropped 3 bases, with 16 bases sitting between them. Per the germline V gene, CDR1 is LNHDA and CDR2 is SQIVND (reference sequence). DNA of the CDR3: TGTGCCAGTAGGGCCGGGCAGGGAGATACAGATACGCAGTATTTT. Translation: CASRAGQGDTDTQYF. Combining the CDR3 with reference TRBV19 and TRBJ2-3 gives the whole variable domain DGGITQSPKYLFRKEGQNVTLSCEQNLNHDAMYWYRQDPGQGLRLIYYSQIVNDFQKGDIAEGYSVSREKKESFPLTVTSAQKNPTAFYLCASRAGQGDTDTQYFGPGTRLTVL.

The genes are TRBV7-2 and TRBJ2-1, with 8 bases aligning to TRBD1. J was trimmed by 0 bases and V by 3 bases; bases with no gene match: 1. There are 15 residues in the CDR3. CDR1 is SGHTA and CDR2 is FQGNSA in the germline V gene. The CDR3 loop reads CASSFRGLSYNEQFF. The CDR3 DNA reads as TGTGCCAGCAGCTTCAGGGGGCTCTCCTACAATGAGCAGTTCTTC.

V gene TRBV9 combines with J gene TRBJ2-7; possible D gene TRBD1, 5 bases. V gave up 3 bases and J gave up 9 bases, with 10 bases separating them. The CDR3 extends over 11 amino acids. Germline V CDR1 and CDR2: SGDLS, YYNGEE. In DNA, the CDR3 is TGTGCCAGCAGCGCCTCAGGGCTGCAGTACTTC. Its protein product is CASSASGLQYF.

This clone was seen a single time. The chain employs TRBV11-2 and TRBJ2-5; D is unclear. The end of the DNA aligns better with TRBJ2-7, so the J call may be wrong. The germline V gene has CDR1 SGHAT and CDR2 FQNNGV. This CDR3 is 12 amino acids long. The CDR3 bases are TGTGCCAGCAGCTTCGGCGAGAACGAGCAGTACTTC. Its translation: CASSFGENEQYF.

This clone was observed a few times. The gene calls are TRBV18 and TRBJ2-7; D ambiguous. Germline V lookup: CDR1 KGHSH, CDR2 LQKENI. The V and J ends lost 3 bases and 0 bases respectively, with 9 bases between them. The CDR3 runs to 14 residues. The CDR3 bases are TGTGCCAGCTCACCTGCACGGAGCTCCTACGAGCAGTACTTC. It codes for CASSPARSSYEQYF.

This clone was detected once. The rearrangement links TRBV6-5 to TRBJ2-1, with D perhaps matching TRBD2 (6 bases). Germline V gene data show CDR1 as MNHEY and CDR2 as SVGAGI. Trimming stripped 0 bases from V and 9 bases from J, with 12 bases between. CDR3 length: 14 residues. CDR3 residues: CASSYSAGGAEQFF. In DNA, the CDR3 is TGTGCCAGCAGTTACTCCGCAGGAGGGGCTGAGCAGTTCTTC.

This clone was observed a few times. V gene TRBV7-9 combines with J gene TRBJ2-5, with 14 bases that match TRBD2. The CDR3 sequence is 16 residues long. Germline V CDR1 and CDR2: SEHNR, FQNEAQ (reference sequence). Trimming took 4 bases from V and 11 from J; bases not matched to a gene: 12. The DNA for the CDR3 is TGTGCCAGCAGCTCCGAGGCCGGGACTAGCGGGAGAACTCAGTACTTC. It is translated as CASSSEAGTSGRTQYF.

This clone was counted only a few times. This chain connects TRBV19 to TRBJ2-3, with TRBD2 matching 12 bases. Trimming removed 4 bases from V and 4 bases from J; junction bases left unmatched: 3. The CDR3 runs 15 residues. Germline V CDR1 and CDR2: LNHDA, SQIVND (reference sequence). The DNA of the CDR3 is TGTGCCAGTAGTACTGGACTAGCGGGGCCAGATACGCAGTATTTT. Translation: CASSTGLAGPDTQYF.